One sample yielded the 21 T cell receptor beta chains listed below, sequenced in a study of cytomegalovirus exposure and HLA in healthy donors. Primers: 60 Vbeta forward and 13 Jbeta reverse. Profiling relied on immunoSEQ multiplex PCR, and the TCRdb table lists in-frame clones only, not all of them. The data show tens of thousands of clones, more than 65% seen once. Sequenced input: PBMCs. Source of these receptors: a man aged 70-80 years in good health and CMV-seropositive.

This chain connects TRBV10-1 to TRBJ2-2; no reliable D call. Trimming took off 6 bases at V and 5 bases at J, with 13 bases between the two ends. The CDR3 loop spans 14 amino acids. Germline CDR1 reads WNHNN; CDR2 reads SYGVQD (reference sequence). The CDR3 loop reads CASSPSTLTGELFF. CDR3 sequence (DNA): TGCGCCAGCAGCCCTTCTACACTAACCGGGGAGCTGTTTTTT.

The CDR3 here is CASTWGTVGFF. The CDR3 DNA reads TGTGCCAGCACCTGGGGGACAGTGGGTTTCTTT. The chain couples TRBV28 to TRBJ1-1; 7 bases are shared with TRBD1. V was clipped by 7 bases and J by 13 bases; unmatched bases: 9. CDR3 size: 11 residues. From germline, CDR1 is MDHEN and CDR2 SYDVKM.

This clone was detected a few times. The V and J genes are TRBV6-5 and TRBJ1-1; D is ambiguous. V gave up 6 bases and J gave up 0 bases, with 8 bases separating them. The V gene's germline CDR1 is MNHEY and CDR2 SVGAGI. The CDR3 consists of 13 residues. The CDR3 loop reads CASSRVLNTEAFF. Here the CDR3 DNA reads TGTGCCAGCAGCCGGGTCCTGAACACTGAAGCTTTCTTT.

This chain uses TRBV4-2 with TRBJ2-1; 7 nucleotides align to TRBD2. Germline lookup yields CDR1 LGHNA and CDR2 YNFKEQ. CDR3 length: 16 residues. Trimming removed 0 bases from V and 6 bases from J; junction bases left unmatched: 8. CDR3 protein: CASSQDSGEGFNEQFF. Here the CDR3 DNA reads TGTGCCAGCAGCCAAGACTCGGGGGAGGGCTTCAATGAGCAGTTCTTC.

J is TRBJ2-7 and V is TRBV4-2, with 9 bases that match TRBD1. V was clipped by 4 bases and J by 4 bases; unmatched bases: 23. Germline V gives CDR1 LGHNA, CDR2 YNFKEQ. CDR3 length equals 20 residues. CDR3 bases: TGTGCCAGCAGCCCACGAACAGGTCTGGCCAATAGGACAGGGGTTTACGAGCAGTACTTC. Translated: CASSPRTGLANRTGVYEQYF.

V gene TRBV29-1 combines with J gene TRBJ2-5; possible D gene TRBD2, 6 bases. Looked up from germline, CDR1 is SQVTM and CDR2 is ANQGSEA. V dropped 3 bases and J dropped 4 bases, with 9 bases sitting between them. The CDR3 length is 12 residues. CDR3 nucleotides: TGCAGCGTTGAGTTCGGGGGAGAGACCCAGTACTTC. Protein product: CSVEFGGETQYF.

This chain joins TRBV14 and TRBJ2-5; 7 positions agree with TRBD2. From germline, CDR1 is SGHDN and CDR2 FVKESK. This CDR3 region has 16 residues. V dropped 4 bases and J dropped 2; count of bases not matched to a gene: 10. CDR3 in DNA: TGTGCCAGCAGCCCAAACGCGGGAGAAAGACAAGAGACCCAGTACTTC. Its protein is CASSPNAGERQETQYF.

The rearrangement links TRBV5-1 to TRBJ2-1; 7 nucleotides align to TRBD2. CDR1 and CDR2 (germline): SGHRS, YFSETQ. CDR3 length: 15 residues. The V and J ends lost 0 bases and 7 bases, in that order; junction bases with no gene match: 7. The CDR3 sequence: CASSLDGGTTNEQFF. In nucleotides, the CDR3 is TGCGCCAGCAGCTTGGACGGGGGGACTACTAATGAGCAGTTCTTC.

CDR3 region: CAIRGGQGNQPQHF. CDR3 DNA sequence: TGTGCCATCAGGGGGGGACAGGGCAATCAGCCCCAGCATTTT. V gene TRBV10-3 combines with J gene TRBJ1-5; the match to TRBD1 covers 8 bases. The CDR3 extends over 14 amino acids. In germline, CDR1 is ENHRY, CDR2 SYGVKD. Germline trimming cut 6 bases from V and 2 bases from J; bases unmatched to any gene: 3.

V is TRBV25-1 and J is TRBJ2-3, with TRBD2 identical over 12 bases. The V gene end was trimmed by 1 base and the J gene end by 4 bases; junction bases not matched to a gene: 3. The CDR3 totals 16 residues. Germline CDR1 is MGHDK and CDR2 is SYGVNS. Here the CDR3 DNA reads TGTGCCAGCAGTGAATGGACTAGCGGGACCCCAGATACGCAGTATTTT. Translation: CASSEWTSGTPDTQYF.

This clone came up a few times. V and J are TRBV4-1 and TRBJ1-2; D is unresolved. CDR1 is MGHRA, CDR2 YSYEKL, per germline. V lost 4 bases, J lost 1 base, and 13 bases lay in between. CDR3 length: 15 residues. CDR3 sequence reads: CASSPTPGHNYGYTF. In DNA form, the CDR3 reads TGCGCCAGCAGCCCCACCCCTGGCCATAACTATGGCTACACCTTC.

This rearrangement joins TRBV7-9 to TRBJ1-4; perhaps TRBD1 as D (5 bases). Looked up from germline, CDR1 is SEHNR and CDR2 is FQNEAQ (reference sequence). The V end was cut by 8 bases, the J end by 7 bases, with 23 bases between. This CDR3 comprises 16 residues. The CDR3 DNA sequence: TGTGCCAGCGGACCCCTACAGGAGTTTAACGGTGAAAAACTGTTTTTT. The encoded protein is CASGPLQEFNGEKLFF.

V is TRBV5-6 and J is TRBJ2-1; 15 bases align to TRBD2. J was trimmed by 6 bases and V by 3 bases; bases with no gene match: 10. There are 18 residues in the CDR3. Germline assignment: CDR1 SGHDT and CDR2 YYEEEE. CDR3 amino acids: CASSWGRTSGGVLNEQFF. In DNA form, the CDR3 reads TGTGCCAGCAGCTGGGGACGGACTAGCGGGGGGGTCCTCAATGAGCAGTTCTTC.

The rearrangement uses TRBV7-8 and TRBJ2-3; TRBD2 agrees at 7 bases. Per the germline V gene, CDR1 is SGHVS and CDR2 is FQNEAQ. J lost 1 base, V lost 2 bases, and 0 bases had no gene match. This CDR3 is 14 amino acids long. CDR3 in DNA: TGTGCCAGCAGCTTACTAGCGGGCACAGATACGCAGTATTTT. Protein sequence: CASSLLAGTDTQYF.

The chain carries TRBV29-1 and TRBJ2-4; D is perhaps TRBD2 (6 bases). This CDR3 has 14 amino acids. V gave up 7 bases and J gave up 0 bases, with 13 bases separating them. Germline V gives CDR1 SQVTM, CDR2 ANQGSEA. CDR3 DNA: TGCAGCGCCGGGGGAGGAGTAGCCAAAAACATTCAGTACTTC. This sequence encodes CSAGGGVAKNIQYF.

This chain joins TRBV10-1 and TRBJ2-1; 7 nucleotides match TRBD1. This CDR3 region has 12 residues. V lost 3 bases and J lost 15; bases outside the gene matches: 8. Germline assignment: CDR1 WNHNN and CDR2 SYGVQD (reference sequence). CDR3 sequence (DNA): TGCGCCAGCAGTGATGAGGGGGCCAGGGGGTTCTTC. Protein product: CASSDEGARGFF.

For this clone: The conserved phenylalanine or tryptophan is not found at the CDR3 terminus, so this likely reflects a read error. The chain has TRBV29-1 and TRBJ2-6; 9 bases are a match to TRBD2. CDR1 and CDR2 from the germline V gene are SQVTM and ANQGSEA. The CDR3 has 15 amino acids. The CDR3 loop is CSVEAGGTGANVLTV. In nucleotides, the CDR3 is TGCAGCGTCGAAGCGGGAGGTACTGGGGCCAACGTCCTGACTGTC.

The J gene is TRBJ1-2, the V gene TRBV6-6; 8 bases agree with TRBD1. J lost 4 bases, V lost 7 bases, and 8 bases had no gene match. This CDR3 region has 14 residues. Germline assignment: CDR1 MNHNY and CDR2 SVGAGI (reference sequence). CDR3 nucleotide sequence: TGTGCCAGCAAAGACAGGGGATGGGTCTATGGCTACACCTTC. It yields the protein CASKDRGWVYGYTF.

This sequence joins TRBV11-2 and TRBJ2-1; D not certain. CDR3 length: 13 residues. CDR1 and CDR2 (germline): SGHAT, FQNNGV. V shed 1 base and J shed 3 bases, with 4 bases lying between them. The CDR3 is CASSLASYNEQFF. The CDR3 DNA is TGTGCCAGCAGCTTAGCCAGCTACAATGAGCAGTTCTTC.

V gene TRBV4-1 combines with J gene TRBJ2-7, with 7 positions matching TRBD1. Germline lookup yields CDR1 MGHRA and CDR2 YSYEKL. This CDR3 contains 18 residues. After removal of 4 bases from V and 3 bases from J, the junction contained 18 bases not matched to a gene. The CDR3 spells CASSPDQNDRASHYEQYF. CDR3 in DNA: TGCGCCAGCAGCCCCGACCAAAACGACAGGGCCTCCCACTACGAGCAGTACTTC.

The chain joins TRBV25-1 to TRBJ1-2, with 8 bases matching TRBD1. The V gene's germline CDR1 is MGHDK and CDR2 SYGVNS. The CDR3 contains 13 residues. The J segment lost 5 bases and the V segment lost 4 bases, leaving 3 bases of the junction unmatched. The CDR3 spells CASSGTGYYGYTF. CDR3 nucleotides: TGTGCCAGCAGTGGGACAGGGTATTATGGCTACACCTTC.